The rows below give T cell receptor beta chains drawn from one sample of a study of Ad26.COV2.S vaccination and SARS-CoV-2 variants. Only in-frame clones appear in the TCRdb table, and some are missing; sequencing was by immunoSEQ multiplex PCR. The table records around 450,000 clones, roughly 90% of them present only once. The sample here was peripheral blood, taken in a trial of Ad26.COV2.S vaccine versus placebo. The receptors were gathered from a person aged 18-60 years who received the Ad26.COV2.S COVID-19 vaccine or a placebo. The CDR3 runs from the conserved cysteine through the conserved F or W. The order of the fields is clone size, J gene, D gene, V gene, CDR3 DNA, CDR3 protein. The D gene is left open where the match is weak. Some rows have no size entry. The others give once, few or many, or a class for an expanded clone.

clone_size: NA
j_call: TRBJ2-7
d_call: TRBD2
v_call: TRBV9
cdr3_nt: TGTGCCAGCAGCGTAGTTGGGGGAGGGCCGGTCGAGCAGTACTTC
cdr3_aa: CASSVVGGGPVEQYF

clone_size: NA
j_call: TRBJ1-5
d_call: TRBD1
v_call: TRBV7-2
cdr3_nt: TGTGCCAGCAGCTTAGATCAGGGGGCGGGACAGCCCCAGCATTTT
cdr3_aa: CASSLDQGAGQPQHF

clone_size: NA
j_call: TRBJ2-3
d_call: NA
v_call: TRBV11-2
cdr3_nt: TGTGCCAGCAGGGACAAAAACGCCGATACGCAGTATTTT
cdr3_aa: CASRDKNADTQYF

clone_size: NA
j_call: TRBJ1-5
d_call: NA
v_call: TRBV28
cdr3_nt: TGTGCCAGCAGTCAACACAGGGCGGCCAGCAATCAGCCCCAGCATTTT
cdr3_aa: CASSQHRAASNQPQHF

clone_size: NA
j_call: TRBJ2-2
d_call: NA
v_call: TRBV5-1
cdr3_nt: TGCGCCAGCAGCTTGTACAGCTCAAACACCGGGGAGCTGTTTTTT
cdr3_aa: CASSLYSSNTGELFF

clone_size: NA
j_call: TRBJ1-5
d_call: NA
v_call: TRBV7-2
cdr3_nt: TGTGCCAGCAGCTTCAACACCGGGCAGTCCACCTTTTACAATCAGCCCCAGCATTTT
cdr3_aa: CASSFNTGQSTFYNQPQHF

clone_size: NA
j_call: TRBJ1-1
d_call: TRBD1
v_call: TRBV11-3
cdr3_nt: TGTGCCAGCAGCCGGACAGGGAAGACTGAAGCTTTCTTT
cdr3_aa: CASSRTGKTEAFF

clone_size: NA
j_call: TRBJ1-2
d_call: NA
v_call: TRBV5-4
cdr3_nt: TGTGCCAGCAGCTTGCGGGACACGGGATTCTATGGCTACACCTTC
cdr3_aa: CASSLRDTGFYGYTF

clone_size: once
j_call: TRBJ2-2
d_call: TRBD1
v_call: TRBV7-9
cdr3_nt: TGTGCCAGCAGCCCAGGACAGGGTTACACCGGGGAGCTGTTTTTT
cdr3_aa: CASSPGQGYTGELFF

clone_size: once
j_call: TRBJ1-1
d_call: TRBD1
v_call: TRBV29-1
cdr3_nt: TGCAGCGTTGGGCGGACAGGGGGCGTAGGGACTGAAGCTTTCTTT
cdr3_aa: CSVGRTGGVGTEAFF

clone_size: NA
j_call: TRBJ2-5
d_call: NA
v_call: TRBV7-2
cdr3_nt: TGTGCCAGCAGCTCAGAGGGTACCCAAGAGACCCAGTACTTC
cdr3_aa: CASSSEGTQETQYF

clone_size: NA
j_call: TRBJ2-2
d_call: NA
v_call: TRBV10-1
cdr3_nt: TGCGCCAGCAGAAAGCACCTCACCGGGGAGCTGTTTTTT
cdr3_aa: CASRKHLTGELFF

clone_size: NA
j_call: TRBJ2-7
d_call: NA
v_call: TRBV7-9
cdr3_nt: TGTGCCAGCAGCTTATATTCCCTGAGGACACACTACTACGAGCAGTACTTC
cdr3_aa: CASSLYSLRTHYYEQYF

clone_size: NA
j_call: TRBJ1-1
d_call: NA
v_call: TRBV18
cdr3_nt: TGTGCCAGCTCACAACTTACAGCGGGGAACACTGAAGCTTTCTTT
cdr3_aa: CASSQLTAGNTEAFF

clone_size: few
j_call: TRBJ2-2
d_call: NA
v_call: TRBV6-5
cdr3_nt: TGTGCCAGCAGTTACTCGAACCTACCAAACACCGGGGAGCTGTTTTTT
cdr3_aa: CASSYSNLPNTGELFF

clone_size: NA
j_call: TRBJ2-2
d_call: TRBD2
v_call: TRBV19
cdr3_nt: TGTGCCAGTAGTCTTCTCAGCGGGAGGTCCACCGGGGAGCTGTTTTTT
cdr3_aa: CASSLLSGRSTGELFF

clone_size: few
j_call: TRBJ2-1
d_call: TRBD2
v_call: TRBV10-1
cdr3_nt: TGCGCCAGCAGTGAGTCGAAGTCTAGCGGGAGGGGGAATGAGCAGTTCTTC
cdr3_aa: CASSESKSSGRGNEQFF

clone_size: NA
j_call: TRBJ2-5
d_call: TRBD2
v_call: TRBV5-4
cdr3_nt: TGTGCCAGCAGCCCTAGCGGGAGGGCCTTTGAGACCCAGTACTTC
cdr3_aa: CASSPSGRAFETQYF

clone_size: once
j_call: TRBJ2-7
d_call: TRBD2
v_call: TRBV5-1
cdr3_nt: TGCGCCAGCAGCTTGGGGGCTAGCGGGACGTCCTACGAGCAGTACTTC
cdr3_aa: CASSLGASGTSYEQYF

clone_size: NA
j_call: TRBJ1-1
d_call: TRBD1
v_call: TRBV24-1
cdr3_nt: TGTGCCACCAGTGATTTGGCATCCCGGGACAGGGCGAACACTGAAGCTTTCTTT
cdr3_aa: CATSDLASRDRANTEAFF

clone_size: NA
j_call: TRBJ2-1
d_call: NA
v_call: TRBV12-3/TRBV12-4
cdr3_nt: TGTGCCAGCAGGGCGAACGTCAATGAGCAGTTCTTC
cdr3_aa: CASRANVNEQFF

clone_size: NA
j_call: TRBJ2-5
d_call: NA
v_call: TRBV6-2/TRBV6-3
cdr3_nt: TGTGCCAGCAGTGACCGCTGGGAGACCCAGTACTTC
cdr3_aa: CASSDRWETQYF

clone_size: NA
j_call: TRBJ2-1
d_call: NA
v_call: TRBV12-3/TRBV12-4
cdr3_nt: TGTGCCAGCAGTTTAATGACTCTCAATGAGCAGTTCTTC
cdr3_aa: CASSLMTLNEQFF

clone_size: NA
j_call: TRBJ1-5
d_call: NA
v_call: TRBV6-2/TRBV6-3
cdr3_nt: TGTGCCAGCAGTTACGGCCGGGGGCTCAATCAGCCCCAGCATTTT
cdr3_aa: CASSYGRGLNQPQHF

clone_size: NA
j_call: TRBJ2-7
d_call: TRBD1
v_call: TRBV24-1
cdr3_nt: TGTGCCACCTCGGATAGACAGGGTACTACGCAGTACTTC
cdr3_aa: CATSDRQGTTQYF

clone_size: once
j_call: TRBJ2-1
d_call: TRBD2
v_call: TRBV10-1
cdr3_nt: TGCGCCAGCAGTGAGTCGAGTCTAGCGGGAGGTAAATATGAGCAGTTCTTC
cdr3_aa: CASSESSLAGGKYEQFF

clone_size: NA
j_call: TRBJ2-3
d_call: TRBD2
v_call: TRBV30
cdr3_nt: TGTGCCTGGAGTGTCAGCGGGAGCTCAGATACGCAGTATTTT
cdr3_aa: CAWSVSGSSDTQYF

clone_size: NA
j_call: TRBJ2-6
d_call: NA
v_call: TRBV18
cdr3_nt: TGTGCCAGCTCACCGGGATCTGGGGCCAACGTCCTGACTTTC
cdr3_aa: CASSPGSGANVLTF

clone_size: NA
j_call: TRBJ1-1
d_call: TRBD1
v_call: TRBV6-5
cdr3_nt: TGTGCCAGCACCTCTGGACAGGGGAGTGAAGCTTTCTTT
cdr3_aa: CASTSGQGSEAFF

clone_size: NA
j_call: TRBJ2-7
d_call: TRBD1
v_call: TRBV2
cdr3_nt: TGTGCCAGCAGCCGCCGGGACAGGGCCTACGAGCAGTACTTC
cdr3_aa: CASSRRDRAYEQYF

clone_size: NA
j_call: TRBJ2-1
d_call: TRBD1
v_call: TRBV11-3
cdr3_nt: TGTGCCAGCAGCCTCTCCGGGACAGGGGGGAATGAGCAGTTCTTC
cdr3_aa: CASSLSGTGGNEQFF

clone_size: once
j_call: TRBJ2-7
d_call: NA
v_call: TRBV10-2
cdr3_nt: TGCGCCAGCAGGCCGACGGACAGAAGCTACGAGCAGTACTTC
cdr3_aa: CASRPTDRSYEQYF

clone_size: NA
j_call: TRBJ1-1
d_call: NA
v_call: TRBV11-2
cdr3_nt: TGTGCCAGCAGCTTAGTGATTTCGAGGCTCGACACTGAAGCTTTCTTT
cdr3_aa: CASSLVISRLDTEAFF

clone_size: once
j_call: TRBJ2-2
d_call: NA
v_call: TRBV7-2
cdr3_nt: TGTGCCAGCAGCTTAGTCCAGACCGGGGAGCTGTTTTTT
cdr3_aa: CASSLVQTGELFF

clone_size: NA
j_call: TRBJ2-5
d_call: NA
v_call: TRBV18
cdr3_nt: TGTGCCAGCTCACGCCAGGGGTTTGAGGAGACCCAGTACTTC
cdr3_aa: CASSRQGFEETQYF

clone_size: NA
j_call: TRBJ2-7
d_call: NA
v_call: TRBV19
cdr3_nt: TGTGCCAGTAGTACTCGGACAGTCGACGAGCAGTACTTC
cdr3_aa: CASSTRTVDEQYF

clone_size: NA
j_call: TRBJ2-7
d_call: NA
v_call: TRBV28
cdr3_nt: TGTGCCAGCAGTTCGACAGGGTGGAGGAGGGGGGAGCAGTACTTC
cdr3_aa: CASSSTGWRRGEQYF

clone_size: NA
j_call: TRBJ1-1
d_call: TRBD1
v_call: TRBV28
cdr3_nt: TGTGCCAGCAGAACTGGACAGGGGAGCACTGAAGCTTTCTTT
cdr3_aa: CASRTGQGSTEAFF

clone_size: NA
j_call: TRBJ2-1
d_call: NA
v_call: TRBV29-1
cdr3_nt: TGCAGCGGTAGAGGTGCATCCAGCTCCTACAATGAGCAGTTCTTC
cdr3_aa: CSGRGASSSYNEQFF

clone_size: NA
j_call: TRBJ2-2
d_call: TRBD2
v_call: TRBV24-1
cdr3_nt: TGTGCCACCAGTGATCTCGGACTAGCGGGAGGCACCGGGGAGCTGTTTTTT
cdr3_aa: CATSDLGLAGGTGELFF

clone_size: once
j_call: TRBJ2-3
d_call: NA
v_call: TRBV24-1
cdr3_nt: TGTGCCACCAGTGATAGGAGGGCAGATACGCAGTATTTT
cdr3_aa: CATSDRRADTQYF

clone_size: once
j_call: TRBJ2-6
d_call: TRBD1
v_call: TRBV28
cdr3_nt: TGTGCCAGCAGGTCCCGCAGGGGGCGACCTGGGGCCAACGTCCTGACTTTC
cdr3_aa: CASRSRRGRPGANVLTF

clone_size: NA
j_call: TRBJ2-5
d_call: TRBD2
v_call: TRBV3-1/TRBV3-2
cdr3_nt: TGTGCCAGCAGCCCGGCGCCGACTAGCGGGAAAGAGACCCAGTACTTC
cdr3_aa: CASSPAPTSGKETQYF

clone_size: NA
j_call: TRBJ2-7
d_call: TRBD1
v_call: TRBV7-8
cdr3_nt: TGTGCCAGCAGCTTAGAGGGACAGAGATCCTACGAGCAGTACTTC
cdr3_aa: CASSLEGQRSYEQYF

clone_size: NA
j_call: TRBJ2-1
d_call: NA
v_call: TRBV10-2
cdr3_nt: TGCGCCAGCAGTGAGCTCAATGAGCAGTTCTTC
cdr3_aa: CASSELNEQFF

clone_size: once
j_call: TRBJ2-5
d_call: NA
v_call: TRBV15
cdr3_nt: TGTGCCACCAGCAGAGATTTAGCGGAGACCCAGTACTTC
cdr3_aa: CATSRDLAETQYF

clone_size: NA
j_call: TRBJ2-5
d_call: NA
v_call: TRBV7-2
cdr3_nt: TGTGCCAGCAGCTTAGTGGCAGCAGAGACCCAGTACTTC
cdr3_aa: CASSLVAAETQYF

clone_size: NA
j_call: TRBJ2-1
d_call: NA
v_call: TRBV11-2
cdr3_nt: TGTGCCAGCAGCATCCATAGCCCCTTACAGGGCGATGAGCAGTTCTTC
cdr3_aa: CASSIHSPLQGDEQFF

clone_size: NA
j_call: TRBJ2-3
d_call: TRBD2
v_call: TRBV19
cdr3_nt: TGTGCCAGTAGTTCGGGGCTAGCGGGGAACACAGATACGCAGTATTTT
cdr3_aa: CASSSGLAGNTDTQYF

clone_size: NA
j_call: TRBJ2-2
d_call: NA
v_call: TRBV7-2
cdr3_nt: TGTGCCAGCAGCTTAGTCGCTTCGGGGGCCGGGGAGCTGTTTTTT
cdr3_aa: CASSLVASGAGELFF

clone_size: NA
j_call: TRBJ2-1
d_call: NA
v_call: TRBV19
cdr3_nt: TGTGCCAGTAGTATATTAGCGCCCTACAATGAGCAGTTCTTC
cdr3_aa: CASSILAPYNEQFF

clone_size: NA
j_call: TRBJ2-3
d_call: TRBD2
v_call: TRBV29-1
cdr3_nt: TGCAGCGTTGAAGATCCGGTAGCGGGAGGGCCAGATACGCAGTATTTT
cdr3_aa: CSVEDPVAGGPDTQYF

clone_size: NA
j_call: TRBJ2-1
d_call: NA
v_call: TRBV30
cdr3_nt: TGTGCCTGGAGTGGTAGCGGCGAGATTAATGAGCAGTTCTTC
cdr3_aa: CAWSGSGEINEQFF

clone_size: NA
j_call: TRBJ2-3
d_call: NA
v_call: TRBV9
cdr3_nt: TGTGCCAGCAGCGATTGGACAGATACGCAGTATTTT
cdr3_aa: CASSDWTDTQYF

clone_size: few
j_call: TRBJ2-7
d_call: NA
v_call: TRBV14
cdr3_nt: TGTGCCAGCAGCACCTCCGCTTACTACGAGCAGTACTTC
cdr3_aa: CASSTSAYYEQYF

clone_size: once
j_call: TRBJ2-1
d_call: TRBD2
v_call: TRBV19
cdr3_nt: TGTGCCAGTAGTATAGACTCTAGCGGGGTAAATGAGCAGTTCTTC
cdr3_aa: CASSIDSSGVNEQFF

clone_size: NA
j_call: TRBJ2-1
d_call: NA
v_call: TRBV30
cdr3_nt: TGTGCCTGGAGATCGGAGGACAGCTCCTACAATGAGCAGTTCTTC
cdr3_aa: CAWRSEDSSYNEQFF

clone_size: NA
j_call: TRBJ1-3
d_call: NA
v_call: TRBV11-2
cdr3_nt: TGTGCCAGCAGTCAGGACAGAGTCTCTGGAAACACCATATATTTT
cdr3_aa: CASSQDRVSGNTIYF